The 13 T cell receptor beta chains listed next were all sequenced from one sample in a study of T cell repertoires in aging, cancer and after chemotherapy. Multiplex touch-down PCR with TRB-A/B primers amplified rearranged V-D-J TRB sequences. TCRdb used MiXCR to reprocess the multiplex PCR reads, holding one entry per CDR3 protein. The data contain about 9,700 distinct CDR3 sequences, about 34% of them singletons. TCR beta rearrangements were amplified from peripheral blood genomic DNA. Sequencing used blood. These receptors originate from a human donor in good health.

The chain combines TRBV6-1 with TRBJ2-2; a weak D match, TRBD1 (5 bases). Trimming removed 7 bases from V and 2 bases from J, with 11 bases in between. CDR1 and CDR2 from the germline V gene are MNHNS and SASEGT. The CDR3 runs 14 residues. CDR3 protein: CASMVTENTGELFF. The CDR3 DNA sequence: TGTGCCAGCATGGTGACAGAAAACACCGGGGAGCTGTTTTTT.

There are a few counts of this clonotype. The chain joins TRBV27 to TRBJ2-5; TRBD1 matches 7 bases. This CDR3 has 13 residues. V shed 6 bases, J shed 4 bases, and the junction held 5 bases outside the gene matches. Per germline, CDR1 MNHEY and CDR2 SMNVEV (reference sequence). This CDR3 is CASRLTGRETQYF. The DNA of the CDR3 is TGTGCCAGCAGACTGACAGGGCGAGAGACCCAGTACTTC.

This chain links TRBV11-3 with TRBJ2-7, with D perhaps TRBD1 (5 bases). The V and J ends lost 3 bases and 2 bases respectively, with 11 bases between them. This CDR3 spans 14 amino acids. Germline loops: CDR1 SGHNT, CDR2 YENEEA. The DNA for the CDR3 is TGTGCCAGCAGCTTCAGGGTAGCAACCTACGAGCAGTACTTC. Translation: CASSFRVATYEQYF.

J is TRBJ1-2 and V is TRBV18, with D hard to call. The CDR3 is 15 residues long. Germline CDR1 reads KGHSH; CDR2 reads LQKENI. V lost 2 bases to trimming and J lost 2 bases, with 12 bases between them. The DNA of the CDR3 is TGTGCCAGCTCACCAACCAGCGATCCCAACTATGGCTACACCTTC. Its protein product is CASSPTSDPNYGYTF.

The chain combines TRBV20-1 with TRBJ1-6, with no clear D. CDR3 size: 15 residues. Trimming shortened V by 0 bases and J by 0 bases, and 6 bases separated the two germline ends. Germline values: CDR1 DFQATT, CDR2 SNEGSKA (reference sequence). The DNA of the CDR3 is TGCAGTGCTAGAGAGGGCAGCTCCTATAATTCACCCCTCCACTTT. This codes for CSAREGSSYNSPLHF.

The CDR3 region has the DNA TGTGCCAGCAGCTTGGCAGGGGGGGCGAGCACAGATACGCAGTATTTT. Protein product: CASSLAGGASTDTQYF. The rearrangement links TRBV5-6 to TRBJ2-3; possibly TRBD1 or TRBD2 for D (7 bases each). V was shortened by 0 bases and J by 0 bases, with 11 bases between the two germline ends. Germline V CDR1 and CDR2: SGHDT, YYEEEE. This CDR3 spans 16 amino acids.

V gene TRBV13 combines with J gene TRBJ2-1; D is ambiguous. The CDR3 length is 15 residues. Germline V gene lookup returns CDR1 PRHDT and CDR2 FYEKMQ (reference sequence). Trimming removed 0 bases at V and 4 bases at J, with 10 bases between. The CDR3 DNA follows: TGTGCCAGCAGCTTAGGAGGGCACGCGTACAATGAGCAGTTCTTC. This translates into CASSLGGHAYNEQFF.

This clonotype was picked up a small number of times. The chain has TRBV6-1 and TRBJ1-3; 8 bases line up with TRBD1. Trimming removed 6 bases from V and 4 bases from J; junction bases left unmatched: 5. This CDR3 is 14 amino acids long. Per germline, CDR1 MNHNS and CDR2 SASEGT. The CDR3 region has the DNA TGTGCCAGCAGAACAGGGGGTCAGGGAAACACCATATATTTT. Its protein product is CASRTGGQGNTIYF.

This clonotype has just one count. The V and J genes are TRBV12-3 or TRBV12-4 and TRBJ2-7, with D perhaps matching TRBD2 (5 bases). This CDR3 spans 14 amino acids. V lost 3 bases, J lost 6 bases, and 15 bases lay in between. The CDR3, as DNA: TGTGCCAGCAGTTTTAAACTAGTACTGATCGAGCAGTACTTC. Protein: CASSFKLVLIEQYF.

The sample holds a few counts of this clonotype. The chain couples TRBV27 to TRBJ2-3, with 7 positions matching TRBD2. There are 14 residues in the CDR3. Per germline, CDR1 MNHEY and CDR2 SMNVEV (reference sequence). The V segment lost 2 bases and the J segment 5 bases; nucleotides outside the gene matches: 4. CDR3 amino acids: CASSLSGGGDTQYF. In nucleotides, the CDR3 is TGTGCCAGCAGTTTAAGTGGCGGGGGAGATACGCAGTATTTT.

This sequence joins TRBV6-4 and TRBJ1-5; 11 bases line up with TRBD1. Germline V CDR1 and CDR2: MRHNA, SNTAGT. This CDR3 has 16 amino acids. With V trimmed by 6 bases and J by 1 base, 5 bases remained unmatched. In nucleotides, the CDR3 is TGTGCCAGCAGCTCGGACAGGGGGCCCAGCAATCAGCCCCAGCATTTT. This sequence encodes CASSSDRGPSNQPQHF.

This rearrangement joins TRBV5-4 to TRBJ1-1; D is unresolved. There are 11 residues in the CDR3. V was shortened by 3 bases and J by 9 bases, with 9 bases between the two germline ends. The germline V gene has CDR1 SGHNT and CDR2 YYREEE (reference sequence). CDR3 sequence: CASSSRAQAFF. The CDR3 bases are TGTGCCAGCAGCTCCCGGGCCCAAGCTTTCTTT.

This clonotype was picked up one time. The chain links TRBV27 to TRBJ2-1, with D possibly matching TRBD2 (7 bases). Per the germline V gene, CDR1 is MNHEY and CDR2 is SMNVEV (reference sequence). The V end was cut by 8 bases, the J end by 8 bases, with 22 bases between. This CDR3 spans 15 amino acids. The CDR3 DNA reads TGTGCCAGCTCCTTAGGGAGGGGGGGGGCGGATGAGCAGTTCTTC. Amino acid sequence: CASSLGRGGADEQFF.